Listed below are T cell receptor beta chains from one sample, sequenced in a study of CD4 and CD8 cells across lung adenocarcinoma regions. TCRdb re-called the PCR reads with MiXCR, one entry per CDR3 protein. The sample holds fewer than 25,000 distinct CDR3 sequences, about 50% seen once. Sequencing was performed on CD8+ T cells from the center of a lung tumor. The receptors here all came from a female donor with lung adenocarcinoma. The CD4 and CD8 labels of this study may be unreliable. Both conserved end residues are part of each CDR3. D genes are given only for firm matches. Some rows mark clone size as missing; the rest say once, few, many or name a class of expanded clone.

clone size: .
J gene: TRBJ1-1
D gene: .
V gene: TRBV5-1
CDR3 protein: CASSLRAQYTEAFF
CDR3 DNA: TGCGCCAGCAGCTTGCGTGCTCAGTACACTGAAGCTTTCTTT

clone size: many
J gene: TRBJ1-5
D gene: TRBD1
V gene: TRBV10-1
CDR3 protein: CASQIQLGQGAIRVNQPQHF
CDR3 DNA: TGCGCCAGCCAGATTCAACTGGGACAGGGGGCTATAAGGGTCAATCAGCCCCAGCATTTT

clone size: few
J gene: TRBJ1-4
D gene: .
V gene: TRBV3-1
CDR3 protein: CASSQVATNEKLFF
CDR3 DNA: TGTGCCAGCAGCCAAGTAGCAACTAATGAAAAACTGTTTTTT

clone size: .
J gene: TRBJ2-5
D gene: TRBD1
V gene: TRBV6-1
CDR3 protein: CASSVGTVAETQYF
CDR3 DNA: TGTGCCAGCAGTGTGGGGACAGTTGCCGAGACCCAGTACTTC

clone size: few
J gene: TRBJ2-4
D gene: .
V gene: TRBV7-8
CDR3 protein: CASSAIAQRGHYKNIQYF
CDR3 DNA: TGTGCCAGCAGCGCGATAGCTCAAAGGGGACATTATAAAAACATTCAGTACTTC

clone size: .
J gene: TRBJ2-3
D gene: TRBD1
V gene: TRBV6-1
CDR3 protein: CASSRTGGSNTQYF
CDR3 DNA: TGTGCCAGCAGCCGGACAGGGGGATCAAATACGCAGTATTTC

clone size: few
J gene: TRBJ1-2
D gene: .
V gene: TRBV28
CDR3 protein: CASRQTANYGYTF
CDR3 DNA: TGTGCCAGCAGACAGACAGCTAACTATGGCTACACCTTC

clone size: many
J gene: TRBJ2-5
D gene: TRBD1
V gene: TRBV11-3
CDR3 protein: CASSLRGQGQETQYF
CDR3 DNA: TGTGCCAGCAGCTTAAGGGGACAGGGGCAAGAGACCCAGTACTTC

clone size: once
J gene: TRBJ2-4
D gene: TRBD2
V gene: TRBV6-1
CDR3 protein: CARGAGGGAKNTQYF
CDR3 DNA: TGTGCCCGCGGCGCGGGGGGGGGGGCCAAAAACACGCAGTACTTC

clone size: once
J gene: TRBJ2-4
D gene: .
V gene: TRBV6-2/TRBV6-3
CDR3 protein: CATESGLLATDTQYF
CDR3 DNA: TGTGCCACCGAGTCGGGGCTGCTTGCCACAGACACGCAGTATTTC

clone size: few
J gene: TRBJ2-5
D gene: .
V gene: TRBV20-1
CDR3 protein: CSARDYGLGETQYF
CDR3 DNA: TGCAGTGCTAGAGATTACGGGCTAGGGGAGACCCAGTACTTC

clone size: .
J gene: TRBJ2-5
D gene: .
V gene: TRBV9
CDR3 protein: CASGESTQYF
CDR3 DNA: TGTGCCAGCGGAGAGAGTACCCAGTACTTC

clone size: .
J gene: TRBJ2-5
D gene: TRBD1
V gene: TRBV27
CDR3 protein: CASSSADRGLRETQYF
CDR3 DNA: TGTGCCAGCAGTTCGGCGGACAGGGGGCTTCGGGAGACCCAGTACTTC

clone size: .
J gene: TRBJ2-3
D gene: TRBD2
V gene: TRBV20-1
CDR3 protein: CSARSTIGGGTDTQYF
CDR3 DNA: TGCAGTGCTAGGTCAACAATCGGGGGGGGCACAGATACGCAGTATTTT

clone size: .
J gene: TRBJ2-3
D gene: .
V gene: TRBV15
CDR3 protein: CATSRDRVTTDTQYF
CDR3 DNA: TGTGCCACCAGCAGAGATCGCGTCACCACAGATACGCAGTATTTT

clone size: once
J gene: TRBJ1-6
D gene: .
V gene: TRBV3-1
CDR3 protein: CASSQGERNNSPLHF
CDR3 DNA: TGTGCCAGCAGCCAAGGAGAACGGAATAATTCACCCCTCCACTTT

clone size: .
J gene: TRBJ2-2
D gene: TRBD2
V gene: TRBV27
CDR3 protein: CASRRLAAEGELFF
CDR3 DNA: TGTGCCAGCAGACGACTAGCAGCTGAGGGGGAGCTGTTTTTT

clone size: medium-sized
J gene: TRBJ2-5
D gene: .
V gene: TRBV10-3
CDR3 protein: CAISSPGRERETQYF
CDR3 DNA: TGTGCCATCAGTTCTCCGGGACGGGAGAGAGAGACCCAGTACTTC

clone size: .
J gene: TRBJ2-1
D gene: TRBD1
V gene: TRBV20-1
CDR3 protein: CSALGALETGDHEQFF
CDR3 DNA: TGCAGTGCCCTGGGCGCCCTTGAGACAGGGGACCATGAGCAGTTCTTC